This is a list of T cell receptor beta chains from one sample in a study of control samples from healthy donors and cancer patients. Measured with immunoSEQ multiplex PCR; TCRdb has only the in-frame clones, and not every one. Of approximately 52,000 clones listed, about 96% are singletons. The specimen sequenced was blood. The receptor source for this set is a young woman in good health. Each CDR3 is given without its conserved first and last residue.

cdr3_aa j_call v_call
ASSPRGSSYNEQF TRBJ2-1 TRBV4-1
ASSQAGQGETEAF TRBJ1-1 TRBV3-1/TRBV3-2
ASSSTGGNEQF TRBJ2-1 TRBV18
ASSLVPGEPRGYT TRBJ1-2 TRBV7-2
ASMYGTGSADTQY TRBJ2-3 TRBV6-6
ASSSFGDSPLH TRBJ1-6 TRBV18
ASSLEGGTAAVGYT TRBJ1-2 TRBV7-2
ASSIKGSGNQPQH TRBJ1-5 TRBV19
ASSETGQADTQY TRBJ2-3 TRBV10-1
ASSRQGDGNQPQH TRBJ1-5 TRBV6-2/TRBV6-3
ASSQREDIGELF TRBJ2-2 TRBV4-1
ASSSGRWEQY TRBJ2-7 TRBV19
ASSLVSGWRTGELF TRBJ2-2 TRBV5-6
SAGQETQY TRBJ2-5 TRBV20-1
SVGGQGDDYGYT TRBJ1-2 TRBV29-1
AIRQGATEAF TRBJ1-1 TRBV19
ASRGTSSYEQY TRBJ2-7 TRBV2
AWSSRVVGGYT TRBJ1-2 TRBV30
ASSVHRIGNGYT TRBJ1-2 TRBV9